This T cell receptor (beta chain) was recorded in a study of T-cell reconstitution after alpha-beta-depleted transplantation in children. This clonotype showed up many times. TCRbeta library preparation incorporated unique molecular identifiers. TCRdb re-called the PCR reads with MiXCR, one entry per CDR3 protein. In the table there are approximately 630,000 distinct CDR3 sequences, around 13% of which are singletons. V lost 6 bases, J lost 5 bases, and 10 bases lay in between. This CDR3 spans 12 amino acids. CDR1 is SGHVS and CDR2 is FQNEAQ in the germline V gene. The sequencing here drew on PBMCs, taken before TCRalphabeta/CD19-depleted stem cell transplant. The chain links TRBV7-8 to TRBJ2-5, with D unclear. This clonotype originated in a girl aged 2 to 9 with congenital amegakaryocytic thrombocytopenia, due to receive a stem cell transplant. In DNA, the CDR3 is TGTGCCAGCAGTTTATCGAGCGAGACCCAGTACTTC. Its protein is CASSLSSETQYF.